One and the same sample provided the 30 T cell receptor beta chains below, sequenced in a study of blood T cell repertoires in COVID-19. Clones were read by immunoSEQ multiplex PCR, and TCRdb kept only the in-frame ones, dropping some. The sample contains approximately 130,000 clones, 75% to 90% of which appear only once. Source material: peripheral blood. These receptors originate from a human donor in a cohort sampled during active COVID-19.

The J gene is TRBJ2-2, the V gene TRBV15; possibly TRBD2 for D (6 bases). The V end was cut by 5 bases, the J end by 4 bases, with 14 bases between. The CDR3 totals 15 residues. The V gene's germline CDR1 is LNHNV and CDR2 YYDKDF (reference sequence). DNA of the CDR3: TGTGCCACCAGCGTAAGGATGGGGGGCACCGGGGAGCTGTTTTTT. Translating gives CATSVRMGGTGELFF.

The gene calls are TRBV7-2 and TRBJ1-3, with no clear D. The CDR3 is 14 amino acids. V was pared by 5 bases and J by 2 bases, with 10 bases between. Germline CDR1 and CDR2: SGHTA and FQGNSA. CDR3 sequence: CASSPLTTGNTIYF. The DNA for the CDR3 is TGTGCCAGCAGCCCTCTGACAACTGGAAACACCATATATTTT. The complete variable domain, with remaining parts taken from reference TRBV7-2 and TRBJ1-3, reads GAGVSQSPSNKVTEKGKDVELRCDPISGHTALYWYRQSLGQGLEFLIYFQGNSAPDKSGLPSDRFSAERTGGSVSTLTIQRTQQEDSAVYLCASSPLTTGNTIYFGEGSWLTVV.

The chain employs TRBV29-1 and TRBJ1-1; unclear D gene. Per the germline V gene, CDR1 is SQVTM and CDR2 is ANQGSEA. The CDR3 has 10 residues. The CDR3 DNA reads TGCATCGGGATGAACACTGAAGCTTTCTTT. This sequence encodes CIGMNTEAFF.

The chain links TRBV5-1 to TRBJ1-2; 8 positions agree with TRBD1. After removal of 4 bases from V and 2 bases from J, the junction contained 4 bases not matched to a gene. Germline V gene sequence: CDR1 SGHRS, CDR2 YFSETQ. The CDR3 spans 14 residues. The CDR3 loop is CASSGTGGNYGYTF. Written as DNA, the CDR3 is TGCGCCAGCAGCGGAACAGGGGGGAACTATGGCTACACCTTC. The complete variable domain, with remaining parts taken from reference TRBV5-1 and TRBJ1-2, reads KAGVTQTPRYLIKTRGQQVTLSCSPISGHRSVSWYQQTPGQGLQFLFEYFSETQRNKGNFPGRFSGRQFSNSRSEMNVSTLELGDSALYLCASSGTGGNYGYTFGSGTRLTVV.

The V call is TRBV7-9, the J call TRBJ2-2; TRBD1 agrees at 9 bases. There are 15 residues in the CDR3. Unmatched junction bases numbered 4, after V lost 3 bases and J lost 5 bases. Germline CDR1 and CDR2: SEHNR and FQNEAQ (reference sequence). The CDR3, as DNA: TGTGCCAGCAGCTTCCGGGACAGGGAGACCGGGGAGCTGTTTTTT. It specifies CASSFRDRETGELFF.

This chain links TRBV5-1 with TRBJ1-1; D is unresolved. The CDR3 is made up of 15 amino acids. CDR1 is SGHRS and CDR2 is YFSETQ in the germline V gene. V shed 0 bases and J shed 0 bases, with 9 bases lying between them. CDR3 DNA sequence: TGCGCCAGCAGCTTGGGACCCACAGTGAACACTGAAGCTTTCTTT. Residues: CASSLGPTVNTEAFF.

This clone appeared once. The rearrangement links TRBV19 to TRBJ1-4; TRBD1 matches 9 bases. The length of the CDR3 is 16 residues. The germline gives CDR1 LNHDA, CDR2 SQIVND (reference sequence). V gave up 4 bases and J gave up 1 base; unmatched junction bases: 4. CDR3: CASSSRQGVTNEKLFF. CDR3 nucleotides: TGTGCCAGTAGTAGCCGACAGGGGGTAACTAATGAAAAACTGTTTTTT.

The chain recombines TRBV5-1 with TRBJ1-2, with a tentative D call TRBD1 (6 bases). Trimming cost V 0 bases and J 5 bases, with 8 bases left between them. Germline assignment: CDR1 SGHRS and CDR2 YFSETQ. The CDR3 consists of 13 residues. CDR3 sequence (DNA): TGCGCCAGCAGCTTGGCAGGGGTTTATGGCTACACCTTC. It is translated as CASSLAGVYGYTF.

The chain joins TRBV5-1 to TRBJ1-1; 9 nucleotides match TRBD1. This CDR3 region has 15 residues. V lost 4 bases to trimming and J lost 1 base; unmatched junction nucleotides: 5. Germline V CDR1 and CDR2: SGHRS, YFSETQ. For the CDR3, the DNA is TGCGCCAGCAGCCTGGGGACAGGGAGGAACACTGAAGCTTTCTTT. Its translation: CASSLGTGRNTEAFF.

This rearrangement joins TRBV5-6 to TRBJ1-2; 7 bases match TRBD1. The V segment lost 2 bases and the J segment 5 bases; nucleotides outside the gene matches: 6. The germline gives CDR1 SGHDT, CDR2 YYEEEE. The CDR3 covers 14 residues. This CDR3 is CASSFSRTGYGYTF. CDR3 nucleotides: TGTGCCAGCAGCTTCTCCCGGACAGGATATGGCTACACCTTC.

In its sample, this clone was seen a few times. The V gene is TRBV2, the J gene TRBJ1-6; D is possibly TRBD1 (5 bases). Germline CDR1 reads SNHLY; CDR2 reads FYNNEI. The CDR3 spans 14 residues. The V and J ends lost 6 bases and 8 bases respectively, with 14 bases between them. The CDR3 DNA reads TGTGCCAGCAGGACGGGACTTTCCGATTCACCCCTCCACTTT. As protein: CASRTGLSDSPLHF.

This CDR3 is CASSSYLRAAGDGYTF. DNA for the CDR3: TGTGCCAGCAGCTCTTACTTGCGGGCCGCGGGGGATGGCTACACCTTC. V gene TRBV7-2 combines with J gene TRBJ1-2; a weak D match, TRBD1 (5 bases). Looked up from germline, CDR1 is SGHTA and CDR2 is FQGNSA. CDR3 length: 16 residues. V lost 4 bases, J lost 6 bases, and 21 bases lay in between.

V and J are TRBV19 and TRBJ2-5, with 8 bases lining up with TRBD2. Germline V lookup: CDR1 LNHDA, CDR2 SQIVND (reference sequence). V lost 5 bases and J lost 0; bases outside the gene matches: 5. The CDR3 has 15 residues. The chain's CDR3 is CASSSGLGHQETQYF. The CDR3 region has the DNA TGTGCCAGTAGTTCGGGACTAGGGCACCAAGAGACCCAGTACTTC.

The V gene is TRBV24-1, the J gene TRBJ2-1; the match to TRBD2 covers 8 bases. This CDR3 region has 16 residues. J lost 5 bases, V lost 2 bases, and 7 bases had no gene match. The germline gives CDR1 KGHDR, CDR2 SFDVKD. The CDR3 loop reads CATSDSTGTSNNEQFF. The CDR3 coding sequence is TGTGCCACCAGTGATTCTACCGGGACTAGTAACAATGAGCAGTTCTTC.

This clone was counted once. CDR3 bases: TGTGCCTGGAGTCGCATCGGGACAGGGGTGGACCAGCCCCAGCATTTT. As protein: CAWSRIGTGVDQPQHF. The genes are TRBV30 and TRBJ1-5; 10 positions agree with TRBD1. The ends lost 2 bases at V and 7 bases at J; junction bases unmatched: 11. This CDR3 spans 16 amino acids. The germline V gene encodes CDR1 GTSNPN and CDR2 SVGIG (reference sequence).

The chain has TRBV5-1 and TRBJ1-3, with 10 bases lining up with TRBD1. The CDR3 is 17 amino acids. Germline V gives CDR1 SGHRS, CDR2 YFSETQ. Trimming cost V 4 bases and J 0 bases; bases outside gene matches: 7. The CDR3 coding sequence is TGCGCCAGCAGCCGAGGACAGGGGGGATACTCTGGAAACACCATATATTTT. It specifies CASSRGQGGYSGNTIYF.

V and J are TRBV5-1 and TRBJ2-5, with TRBD2 matching 9 bases. J was trimmed by 5 bases and V by 2 bases; bases with no gene match: 10. The CDR3 is made up of 16 amino acids. Germline-derived CDR1 and CDR2 are SGHRS and YFSETQ. DNA for the CDR3: TGCGCCAGCAGCTTAGGGGCCGGGACTAGCCCCGAGACCCAGTACTTC. This codes for CASSLGAGTSPETQYF.

The V gene is TRBV6-2 or TRBV6-3, the J gene TRBJ2-3; the match to TRBD2 covers 11 bases. The trim removed 4 bases at V and 0 bases at J, leaving 0 bases unmatched. CDR3 length: 15 residues. Germline CDR1 reads MNHEY; CDR2 reads SVGEGT. The CDR3 protein is CASSWTSGSTDTQYF. In DNA, the CDR3 is TGTGCCAGCAGTTGGACTAGCGGGAGCACAGATACGCAGTATTTT.

In its sample, this clone was seen once. The chain carries TRBV7-2 and TRBJ2-4; 9 nucleotides line up with TRBD1. J gave up 1 base and V 11 bases, and 9 bases lay outside the gene matches. CDR3 length: 15 residues. CDR1 SGHTA and CDR2 FQGNSA come from the germline V gene. The CDR3 here is CASRSGTGAKNIQYF. DNA for the CDR3: TGTGCCTCGAGATCTGGGACAGGGGCCAAAAACATTCAGTACTTC.

The chain is built from TRBV6-5 and TRBJ2-4; perhaps TRBD2 as D (6 bases). Trimming took 6 bases from V and 8 from J, leaving 17 bases between them. The germline V gene has CDR1 MNHEY and CDR2 SVGAGI. The CDR3 is 14 amino acids. This CDR3 is CASSAGPSADIQYF. CDR3 nucleotide sequence: TGTGCCAGCAGCGCGGGACCCTCGGCGGACATTCAGTACTTC.

The count of this clone is one. The chain joins TRBV7-3 to TRBJ2-1; no clear D. Germline V gene sequence: CDR1 SGHTA, CDR2 FQGTGA. The CDR3 totals 12 residues. Trimming removed 5 bases from V and 14 bases from J, with 16 bases in between. CDR3 bases: TGTGCCAGCAGCGACGTGAGTCTAGGCAAGTTCTTC. Protein: CASSDVSLGKFF.

This clone was detected a few times. This chain connects TRBV5-1 to TRBJ1-1, with a possible D match to TRBD1 (5 bases). CDR3 length: 14 residues. Germline V gene sequence: CDR1 SGHRS, CDR2 YFSETQ. The V gene lost 0 bases and the J gene lost 3 bases, with 9 bases spanning the gap. This CDR3 is CASSLGQPYTEAFF. The DNA of the CDR3 is TGCGCCAGCAGCTTGGGACAGCCCTACACTGAAGCTTTCTTT.

The table lists this clone with a few counts. This chain joins TRBV7-2 and TRBJ2-1, with TRBD1 matching 7 bases. The CDR3 is 15 amino acids. Germline loops: CDR1 SGHTA, CDR2 FQGNSA. Trimming cost V 5 bases and J 5 bases; bases outside gene matches: 9. In nucleotides, the CDR3 is TGTGCCAGCAGCCTGGGACAGATACTTCACAATGAGCAGTTCTTC. Translating gives CASSLGQILHNEQFF.

The gene calls are TRBV5-1 and TRBJ2-5; TRBD2 might be the D (5 bases). Germline lookup yields CDR1 SGHRS and CDR2 YFSETQ. The CDR3 extends over 13 amino acids. Trimming removed 5 bases at V and 5 bases at J, with 13 bases between. DNA for the CDR3: TGCGCCAGCAGACGAGGGTATCGCGAGACCCAGTACTTC. Protein sequence: CASRRGYRETQYF.

The chain has TRBV12-5 and TRBJ2-2; TRBD2 is a possible D gene (5 bases). The germline V gene has CDR1 LGHNT and CDR2 FRNRAP. The CDR3 runs to 13 residues. V was shortened by 3 bases and J by 6 bases, with 8 bases between the two germline ends. The CDR3 DNA follows: TGTGCTAGTGGTTTTCTAGCCTCCGGGGAGCTGTTTTTT. This sequence encodes CASGFLASGELFF.

This rearrangement joins TRBV9 to TRBJ1-5; D unresolved. This CDR3 is built from 14 residues. Germline V gene data show CDR1 as SGDLS and CDR2 as YYNGEE. The V gene lost 4 bases and the J gene lost 7 bases, with 15 bases spanning the gap. This chain's CDR3 is CASSLSGEGQPQHF. The CDR3 coding sequence is TGTGCCAGCAGCCTTTCAGGTGAAGGCCAGCCCCAGCATTTT.

The J gene is TRBJ2-5, the V gene TRBV5-1; 7 bases map to TRBD1. Per the germline V gene, CDR1 is SGHRS and CDR2 is YFSETQ. This CDR3 is built from 13 residues. The V gene end was trimmed by 5 bases and the J gene end by 5 bases; junction bases not matched to a gene: 6. The CDR3 nucleotides are TGCGCCAGCAGTACAGGGGTCCGGGAGACCCAGTACTTC. Translated: CASSTGVRETQYF.

The V and J genes are TRBV28 and TRBJ1-5, with TRBD1 matching over 7 bases. The length of the CDR3 is 15 residues. V lost 7 bases and J lost 9; bases outside the gene matches: 15. Germline V lookup: CDR1 MDHEN, CDR2 SYDVKM. The CDR3 sequence is CASIVRQGPSWPQHF. The CDR3 nucleotides are TGTGCCAGCATCGTCCGACAGGGCCCCAGCTGGCCCCAGCATTTT. Full variable domain (rest looked up from reference TRBV28 and TRBJ1-5): DVKVTQSSRYLVKRTGEKVFLECVQDMDHENMFWYRQDPGLGLRLIYFSYDVKMKEKGDIPEGYSVSREKKERFSLILESASTNQTSMYLCASIVRQGPSWPQHFGDGTRLSIL.

This rearrangement joins TRBV27 to TRBJ2-5; no clear D. The CDR3 totals 11 residues. Germline values: CDR1 MNHEY, CDR2 SMNVEV (reference sequence). V lost 8 bases and J 4 bases, leaving 8 bases between the germline ends. Written as DNA, the CDR3 is TGTGCCAGCTCCAACTCAGAGACCCAGTACTTC. Translating gives CASSNSETQYF.

The genes are TRBV7-9 and TRBJ1-4; 10 nucleotides line up with TRBD1. Germline V CDR1 and CDR2: SEHNR, FQNEAQ (reference sequence). Unmatched junction bases numbered 8, after V lost 8 bases and J lost 5 bases. The CDR3 extends over 15 amino acids. CDR3 amino acids: CASLRDRGRNEKLFF. Here the CDR3 DNA reads TGTGCCAGCCTCCGGGACAGGGGTAGAAATGAAAAACTGTTTTTT.